This TCR beta chain was obtained from a study of T cell responses to AZD1222 COVID-19 vaccine (dated by TCRdb to the early 2020s). The study in broad terms: A total of 230 or so trial participants underwent TCR sequencing, of whom 207 received two doses of AZD1222 and about 25 received two doses of the MenACWY control vaccine. Trial participants were enrolled by age into 18-55, 56-69 and 70-plus year subgroups, with around 150, 28 and 57 TCR-sequenced participants respectively. Paper-wide results and their limitations: No day 14 peak-response samples were available, so repertoires were characterized only after the peak T cell response. A significant rise in spike-specific TCR breadth and depth was observed after two AZD1222 doses relative to day 0 and relative to MenACWY recipients. Conclusions about previously exposed vaccinees are limited, since just five or six AZD1222 recipients were seropositive for SARS-CoV-2 at baseline. Most participants were white British and females outnumbered males, and the authors suggested that clonal diversity may have been underestimated. The vaccine-associated CD4 TCRs covered the entire spike protein, and the dominant responses fell in regions 160-218 and 743-854. Reportedly, almost half of the unique spike-specific TCRs recognized epitopes lying outside the regions that are mutated in the B.1.351 and B.1.1.7 variants. In the small 56-69-year group, the increase in depth fell short of significance, most likely because of low power.

Inclusive of the bounding cysteine and phenylalanine, the CDR3 is 16 residues long. Only CDR3 DNA remains: 48 bases, in frame from the first base. The V end loses 1 base and the J end loses 0 bases, and a stretch of 10 bases separates them. Via the germline V gene, CDR1 is MDHEN and CDR2 SYDVKM. A word on this clone: The clone's antigen remains unknown. No much larger clone is present one base from it, and per-base qualities are unavailable.

The CDR3 regions of human TCRbeta chains were analyzed by immunosequencing. From the authors' description of their analysis: TCRs in the repertoires were compared against a reference library of SARS-CoV-2-specific TCRs that had been generated with the MIRA antigen-specificity platform. Breadth meant the fraction of unique TCRs that were SARS-CoV-2-associated, whereas depth meant the fraction of total T cells that were SARS-CoV-2-associated. Each spike-specific TCR was assigned to its reactive spike region and to a CD4 or CD8 class using the MIRA data. Log10-transformed breadth and depth values were compared by one-way ANOVA with Sidak's multiple comparisons tests. The table comes from immuneACCESS by way of TCRdb, which keeps in-frame sequences with V and J called. Part of the clones is missing from these tables; in studies checked, under half for an unresolved V gene and the rest for unknown reasons. Clone size and the V and J calls come from that table; the DNA yielded D and trimming. This sample lists roughly 190,000 clones; roughly 92% were detected once. The top ten clonotypes cover 3.5% to 4% of the sample.

The time point label corresponds to: about 28 days (+/-7) after the second vaccine dose. The meaning of the sample's treatment or condition label: meningococcal conjugate vaccine given as trial control. Samples from vaccinated people were obtained from the UK trials COV001 and COV002, which included a single-blind randomized controlled phase 2/3 trial of AZD1222 (ChAdOx1 nCoV-19) in healthy adults. For TCRbeta chain sequencing, PBMC samples from trial participants were taken at day 0 and at day 28 after the second dose. The source of this sequence is an adult who received the MenACWY meningococcal vaccine as a control. Sequencing used peripheral blood, obtained 28 days after the second dose of the MenACWY control vaccine. The sequence links TRBV28 to TRBJ1-3; the D segment cannot be called with confidence. The base sequence is TGTGCCAGCAGTTTATCGATCGATTTCTCTGGAAACACCATATATTTT. It encodes CASSLSIDFSGNTIYF.